This T cell receptor beta chain appears in the sequencing data of a study of shared clonotypes between healthy human individuals. Worth noting for this clone: Other DNA sequences in the sample encode the same CDR3.

Using immunoSEQ multiplex PCR, the repertoire was profiled, and TCRdb retains in-frame clones only, with some absent. The sample records about 2 million clones, approximately 95% being singletons. In the naive CD8 group, cells lacked CD45RO and were positively selected for CCR7, so terminally differentiated effector memory CD45RA+ cells were left out. Germline values: CDR1 LGHNA, CDR2 YSLEER. The CDR3 length is 15 residues. V lost 0 bases to trimming and J lost 0 bases, with 9 bases between them. Sequenced: naive CD8+ T cells sorted from blood. The chain couples TRBV4-3 to TRBJ2-7; TRBD2 is a possible D gene (6 bases). This receptor was taken from a man aged 18 to 29 in good health. The CDR3 reads CASSQERESSYEQYF. Here the CDR3 DNA reads TGCGCCAGCAGCCAAGAACGGGAGAGCTCCTACGAGCAGTACTTC.